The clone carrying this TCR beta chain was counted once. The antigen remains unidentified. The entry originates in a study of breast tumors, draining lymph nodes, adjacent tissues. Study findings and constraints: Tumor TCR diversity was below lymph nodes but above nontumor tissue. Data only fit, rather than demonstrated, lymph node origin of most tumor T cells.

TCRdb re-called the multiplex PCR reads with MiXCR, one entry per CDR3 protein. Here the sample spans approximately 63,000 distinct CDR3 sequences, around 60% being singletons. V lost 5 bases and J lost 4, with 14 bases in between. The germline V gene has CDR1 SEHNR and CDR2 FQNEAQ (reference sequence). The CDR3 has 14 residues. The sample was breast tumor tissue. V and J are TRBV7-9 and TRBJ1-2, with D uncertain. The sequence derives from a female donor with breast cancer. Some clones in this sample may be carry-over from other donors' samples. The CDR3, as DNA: TGTGCCAGCAGCACCCTAGACGTGGCCTATGGCTACACCTTC. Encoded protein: CASSTLDVAYGYTF. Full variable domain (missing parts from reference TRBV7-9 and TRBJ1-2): DTGVSQNPRHKITKRGQNVTFRCDPISEHNRLYWYRQTLGQGPEFLTYFQNEAQLEKSRLLSDRFSAERPKGSFSTLEIQRTEQGDSAMYLCASSTLDVAYGYTFGSGTRLTVV.